This T cell receptor (beta chain) was sequenced for a study of identical twins. Points from the study as a whole: In cord blood, abundant beta clonotypes had fewer insertions; memory showed no trend.

Germline CDR1 MNHEY, CDR2 SVGEGT. The V end lost 0 bases, the J end lost 1 base, and 3 bases lay between the germline ends. The CDR3 has 14 amino acids. TCRdb fed the 5' RACE reads into MiXCR, producing one record per CDR3 protein. The data show approximately 250,000 distinct CDR3 sequences, 5.5% to 7.5% seen once. This clonotype has just a few counts. Antigen specificity is unknown. The data also belong to a second study, concerning T cells expressing NK-cell markers. Turning to that study: From sorted CD3+CD56+NKG2C+, CD3+CD56+NKG2C- and CD3+CD56-NKG2C+ T cells came the TCR beta repertoires. Clones of NKG2C+ T cells that had expanded were of unclear HCMV specificity.

This TCR was sampled from a woman younger than 35 in good health. Sequenced: CD8+ T cells sorted from blood. The chain recombines TRBV6-2 or TRBV6-3 with TRBJ2-2; D gene uncertain. The CDR3, as DNA: TGTGCCAGCAGTTACTCGCGGAACACCGGGGAGCTGTTTTTT. Translating it yields CASSYSRNTGELFF.